These T cell receptor beta chains were read from a single sample in a study of blood T cells in healthy people across ages. TCRdb called the 5' RACE reads again in MiXCR, with one record for every CDR3 protein. The sample shows hundreds of thousands of distinct CDR3 sequences, roughly half of them seen only once. Sample: blood. The receptors here all came from a woman older than 75 in good health. CDR3s include the opening cysteine and the closing phenylalanine or tryptophan. The D gene is left open where the match is weak. Clone size appears in some rows only: once, few, many, or a class for an expanded clone.

d_gene	j_gene	v_gene	abundance	CDR3aa	CDR3nt
TRBD1	TRBJ2-4	TRBV4-2	.	CASSQESLGQGAVIQYF	TGTGCCAGCAGCCAAGAATCCCTGGGACAGGGGGCGGTCATTCAGTACTTC
TRBD1	TRBJ2-7	TRBV12-3/TRBV12-4	.	CASNDRGGGEQYF	TGTGCCAGCAATGACAGGGGGGGAGGAGAGCAGTACTTC
.	TRBJ2-1	TRBV6-6	many	CASKEVDFYNEQFF	TGTGCCAGCAAAGAGGTAGATTTCTACAATGAGCAGTTCTTC
.	TRBJ1-6	TRBV2	once	CASSELSSYNSPLHF	TGTGCCAGCAGTGAACTGAGCTCCTATAATTCACCCCTCCACTTT
TRBD2	TRBJ2-3	TRBV6-2/TRBV6-3	.	CASSQGLAATYTDTQYF	TGTGCCAGCAGCCAGGGACTAGCGGCAACCTACACAGATACGCAGTATTTT
TRBD1	TRBJ1-4	TRBV6-6	.	CTSMRQGGGEKLFF	TGTACCAGCATGCGACAGGGTGGTGGTGAAAAACTGTTTTTT
TRBD1	TRBJ2-1	TRBV7-9	.	CASSLGTGTNNEQFF	TGTGCCAGCAGCTTGGGGACAGGGACGAACAATGAGCAGTTCTTC
.	TRBJ1-1	TRBV2	.	CASLSRQVNTEAFF	TGTGCCAGCCTTAGTCGACAGGTGAACACTGAAGCTTTCTTT
TRBD1	TRBJ2-7	TRBV29-1	.	CSVEDAGTDSSYEQYF	TGCAGCGTTGAAGACGCCGGGACAGACAGCTCCTACGAGCAGTACTTC
TRBD1	TRBJ2-5	TRBV6-2/TRBV6-3	once	CASSYSRGTSSPPGGKYQETQYF	TGTGCCAGCAGTTACTCGAGGGGGACATCCTCCCCCCCAGGGGGAAAGTACCAAGAGACCCAGTACTTC
TRBD1	TRBJ1-5	TRBV24-1	.	CATSDPGQGGNQPQHF	TGTGCCACCAGTGACCCGGGACAGGGTGGCAATCAGCCCCAGCATTTT
TRBD1	TRBJ2-5	TRBV29-1	many	CSAYRGQQETQYF	TGCAGCGCCTACAGGGGGCAGCAAGAGACCCAGTACTTC
.	TRBJ1-2	TRBV6-6	.	CASRWFDYGYTF	TGTGCCAGCAGATGGTTTGACTATGGCTACACCTTC
TRBD2	TRBJ2-2	TRBV12-3/TRBV12-4	few	CASSLRGGSRSGELFF	TGTGCCAGCAGCCTCCGGGGGGGTAGCAGATCCGGGGAGCTGTTTTTT
.	TRBJ1-2	TRBV19	.	CASSISGHTNYGYTF	TGTGCCAGTAGTATATCAGGGCATACCAACTATGGCTACACCTTC
TRBD1	TRBJ1-1	TRBV15	.	CATSKRTGMNTEAFF	TGTGCCACCAGCAAGAGGACAGGGATGAACACTGAAGCTTTCTTT
TRBD1	TRBJ2-7	TRBV27	.	CASSLSTGDLVHEQYF	TGTGCCAGCAGTTTATCGACAGGGGACTTGGTCCACGAGCAGTACTTC
.	TRBJ2-5	TRBV20-1	.	CSASRFDDLAPNEQYF	TGCAGTGCTTCACGCTTCGACGATCTAGCGCCTAATGAGCAGTACTTC